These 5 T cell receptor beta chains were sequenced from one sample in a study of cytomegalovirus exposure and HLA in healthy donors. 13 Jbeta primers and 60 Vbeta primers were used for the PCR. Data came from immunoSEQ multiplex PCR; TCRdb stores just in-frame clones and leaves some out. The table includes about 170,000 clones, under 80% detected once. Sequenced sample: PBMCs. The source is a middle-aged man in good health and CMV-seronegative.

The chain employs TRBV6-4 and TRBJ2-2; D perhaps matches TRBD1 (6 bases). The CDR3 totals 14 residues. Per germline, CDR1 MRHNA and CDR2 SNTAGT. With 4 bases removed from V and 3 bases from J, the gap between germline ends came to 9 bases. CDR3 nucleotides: TGTGCCAGCAGTGGACAGGCCGACACCGGGGAGCTGTTTTTT. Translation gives CASSGQADTGELFF.

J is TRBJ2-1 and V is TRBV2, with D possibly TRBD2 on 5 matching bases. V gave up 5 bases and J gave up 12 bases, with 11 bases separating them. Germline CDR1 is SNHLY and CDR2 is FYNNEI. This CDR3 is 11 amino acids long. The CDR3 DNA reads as TGTGCCAGCAGTAAGGACTCTCCGCAGTTCTTC. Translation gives CASSKDSPQFF. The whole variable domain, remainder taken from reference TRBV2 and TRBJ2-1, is EPEVTQTPSHQVTQMGQEVILRCVPISNHLYFYWYRQILGQKVEFLVSFYNNEISEKSEIFDDQFSVERPDGSNFTLKIRSTKLEDSAMYFCASSKDSPQFFGPGTRLTVL.

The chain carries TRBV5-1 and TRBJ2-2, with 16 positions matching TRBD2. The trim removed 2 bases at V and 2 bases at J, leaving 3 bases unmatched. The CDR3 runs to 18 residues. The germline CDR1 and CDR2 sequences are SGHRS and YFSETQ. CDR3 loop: CASSFGTSGRANTGELFF. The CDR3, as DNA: TGCGCCAGCAGCTTCGGGACTAGCGGGAGGGCCAACACCGGGGAGCTGTTTTTT.

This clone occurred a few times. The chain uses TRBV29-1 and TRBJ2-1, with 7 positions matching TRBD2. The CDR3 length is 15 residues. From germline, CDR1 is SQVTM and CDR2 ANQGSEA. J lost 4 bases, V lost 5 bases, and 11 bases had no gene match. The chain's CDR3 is CSVKTVERGYNEQFF. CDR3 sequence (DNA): TGCAGCGTTAAGACGGTCGAGCGGGGATACAATGAGCAGTTCTTC.

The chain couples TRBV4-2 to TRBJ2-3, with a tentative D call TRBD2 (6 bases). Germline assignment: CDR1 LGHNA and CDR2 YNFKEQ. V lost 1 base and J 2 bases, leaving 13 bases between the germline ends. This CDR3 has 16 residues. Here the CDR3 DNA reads TGTGCCAGCAGCCAAGGTTGGGAGGAAATCACAGATACGCAGTATTTT. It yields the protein CASSQGWEEITDTQYF.